This T cell receptor (beta chain) derives from a study of T cell responses to AZD1222 COVID-19 vaccine. TCRdb's table, derived via immunoSEQ multiplex PCR, lists solely in-frame clones and lacks some. Among 100,000 to 150,000 clones listed, 75% to 90% were seen once. Study-level results: None of the repertoires were sampled until the peak T cell response had passed. Spike-specific TCR breadth and depth rose after two AZD1222 doses. Epitopes outside B.1.351 and B.1.1.7 mutated regions reportedly drew nearly half of spike TCRs.

As for this clone: What it recognizes is unknown.

This CDR3 spans 16 amino acids. Trimming removed 0 bases from V and 6 bases from J; junction bases left unmatched: 8. Germline V gene data show CDR1 as PRHDT and CDR2 as FYEKMQ (reference sequence). This chain joins TRBV13 and TRBJ1-3; 7 positions agree with TRBD1. The sequencing used peripheral blood, collected on day 0 of AZD1222 vaccination. The receptor was derived from an adult in good health. CDR3 loop: CASSLGGQGVENTIYF. The CDR3 DNA reads TGTGCCAGCAGCTTAGGTGGTCAGGGGGTCGAAAACACCATATATTTT.